Listed below are T cell receptor beta chains from one sample, sequenced in a study of blood T cell repertoires in COVID-19. Clones were read by immunoSEQ multiplex PCR, and TCRdb kept only the in-frame ones, dropping some. Of 150,000 to 180,000 clones listed, roughly four fifths were seen once; the top ten hold over 25%. The material sequenced was peripheral blood. Source of these receptors: a woman in her fifties or sixties with acute or convalescent COVID-19. Each CDR3 is given without its conserved first and last residue.

>TRBV10-3
AISGASGGFVEQF
>TRBV7-2
ASRLTPGGDYGYT
>TRBV9
ASSSTGTGNEKLF
>TRBV4-1
ASSQDRTSGGAPEQF
>TRBV7-2
ASSLGGRGYNEQF
>TRBV6-6
ASSPWALQAYNSPLH
>TRBV29-1
SGTGTTWETQY
>TRBV5-1
ASSFLQGGNTEAF
>TRBV4-1
ASSQAGTGPGEKLF
>TRBV4-2
ASSQEGSGTGQGWHSPLH
>TRBV7-9
ASSQGQGEEKLF
>TRBV7-9
ASSLDGTGREKLF
>TRBV6-6
ASTSFGQGGSPLH
>TRBV2
ASRTGQGHYETQY
>TRBV25-1
ASSFAGGPLNEQF
>TRBV3-1/TRBV3-2
ASALHGAGGHNEQF
>TRBV6-5
ASSYVGQVNTEAF
>TRBV9
ASSGLAGGADTQY
>TRBV24-1
ATSERQETQY
>TRBV24-1
ATSVTGSTDTQY
>TRBV5-1
ASSHGTGGTEAF
>TRBV30
AWSADRGTNEKLF
>TRBV30
AWKGRGLEGYT
>TRBV5-6
ASSRQSREQF
>TRBV30
AWSKGNLGEQY
>TRBV19
ASEGQLNEKLF
>TRBV5-6
ASRVGLAGGPGELF
>TRBV2
ASSDAGGFTGELF
>TRBV18
ASSPPFRGNSPLH
>TRBV6-1
ASSEPGLKDTQY
>TRBV7-9
ASSFGTVAEAF